This TCR beta chain was identified in a study of identical twins. Overall study findings and caveats: With beta out-of-frame sequences, excess sharing by twins was weaker. Part of the zero-insertion signal could reflect confounding by invariant MAIT and iNKT cells.

For this clonotype: Its antigen is unidentified.

TCRdb reprocessed the 5' RACE reads via MiXCR and lists one record per CDR3 protein. The sample yields some 230,000 distinct CDR3 sequences, around 6.5% seen once. The germline V and J ends were trimmed by 1 base and 6 bases, with 6 bases remaining between them. The CDR3 runs 13 residues. Germline V lookup: CDR1 LGHNA, CDR2 YNFKEQ. These data also featured in a second study, about T cells expressing NK-cell markers.

Sequenced: CD8+ T cells sorted from blood. The V gene is TRBV4-2, the J gene TRBJ2-2; D remains ambiguous. This TCR came from a woman aged 18-30 years in good health. CDR3 coding DNA: TGTGCCAGCAGCCAAGTGTCGTCCGGGGAGCTGTTTTTT. It encodes CASSQVSSGELFF.